Shown below are 19 T cell receptor beta chains from a single sample sequenced in a study of tumor-infiltrating lymphocytes in localized non-small cell lung cancer. Here immunoSEQ multiplex PCR was the method, and the copy in TCRdb shows in-frame clones only, minus some. Of several thousand clones in the sample, just under 75% are singletons; the top ten hold approximately 6.5%. Specimen: uninvolved lung tissue not adjacent to the tumor. The origin of the receptors is a human donor with non-small cell lung cancer.

CDR3 bases: TGCAGCGTGAAAGGGGGCCGGCCTGAAGCTTTCTTT. Translating gives CSVKGGRPEAFF. V gene TRBV29-1 combines with J gene TRBJ1-1, with TRBD1 matching 7 bases. CDR3 size: 12 residues. From germline, CDR1 is SQVTM and CDR2 ANQGSEA. V lost 6 bases to trimming and J lost 6 bases; unmatched junction nucleotides: 7.

The rearrangement joins TRBV4-3 to TRBJ1-3; D ambiguous. The CDR3 has 18 residues. The V and J ends lost 2 bases and 0 bases respectively, with 17 bases between them. Germline values: CDR1 LGHNA, CDR2 YSLEER. The CDR3 region has the DNA TGCGCCAGCAGCCAATGGTCGGGTACCGGACTCTCTGGAAACACCATATATTTT. Its translation: CASSQWSGTGLSGNTIYF.

This clone was observed a single time. The chain carries TRBV9 and TRBJ1-1; D is unresolved. Deletions cut 3 bases from V and 1 base from J, with 10 bases between. The CDR3 spans 14 residues. Germline-derived CDR1 and CDR2 are SGDLS and YYNGEE. This CDR3 reads CASSGSGTNTEAFF. CDR3 coding DNA: TGTGCCAGCAGCGGCAGCGGTACGAACACTGAAGCTTTCTTT.

The chain couples TRBV7-9 to TRBJ2-1, with 7 bases aligning to TRBD2. This CDR3 region has 13 residues. Germline CDR1 reads SEHNR; CDR2 reads FQNEAQ (reference sequence). After removal of 11 bases from V and 4 bases from J, the junction contained 8 bases not matched to a gene. CDR3 residues: CAGRLADYNEQFF. The CDR3 DNA is TGTGCCGGGCGGCTAGCGGATTACAATGAGCAGTTCTTC.

CDR3: CASSLPTSGNEQFF. CDR3 nucleotide sequence: TGTGCCAGCAGTTTGCCGACTAGCGGAAATGAGCAGTTCTTC. The rearrangement links TRBV28 to TRBJ2-1, with 9 bases fitting TRBD2. This CDR3 has 14 amino acids. Trimming took 3 bases from V and 7 from J; bases not matched to a gene: 4. CDR1 is MDHEN and CDR2 is SYDVKM in the germline V gene.

This clone was observed a handful of times. The genes are TRBV5-1 and TRBJ2-5, with 11 nucleotides matching TRBD1. V lost 4 bases to trimming and J lost 3 bases; unmatched junction nucleotides: 2. The CDR3 loop spans 14 amino acids. Germline assignment: CDR1 SGHRS and CDR2 YFSETQ. CDR3 sequence: CASSMGQGEETQYF. The CDR3 DNA sequence: TGCGCCAGCAGCATGGGACAGGGGGAAGAGACCCAGTACTTC.

This clone was detected only a few times. The CDR3 coding sequence is TGTGCCAGCAGCCCTCACCCGGACGCAACTAATGAAAAACTGTTTTTT. This sequence encodes CASSPHPDATNEKLFF. This rearrangement joins TRBV9 to TRBJ1-4; D gene ambiguous. Between the trimmed V and J ends, which lost 4 bases and 0 bases, there was a span of 13 bases. Germline loops: CDR1 SGDLS, CDR2 YYNGEE. The CDR3 is 16 residues long.

The chain has TRBV15 and TRBJ1-6, with TRBD1 matching over 10 bases. The CDR3 runs to 15 residues. Germline V gene sequence: CDR1 LNHNV, CDR2 YYDKDF (reference sequence). The junction had 5 bases not matched to a gene; V was cut back by 2 bases and J by 10 bases. The CDR3 is CATSRSTGGDSPLHF. The CDR3 DNA is TGTGCCACCAGCAGATCGACAGGGGGCGACTCACCCCTCCACTTT.

The chain employs TRBV7-2 and TRBJ2-3; 10 positions match TRBD2. The CDR3 spans 17 residues. The germline gives CDR1 SGHTA, CDR2 FQGNSA. With V trimmed by 2 bases and J by 1 base, 6 bases remained unmatched. The CDR3, as DNA: TGTGCCAGCAGCTTACGGCTAGCGGGGGCCGGCACAGATACGCAGTATTTT. This gives the protein CASSLRLAGAGTDTQYF.

V gene TRBV7-2 combines with J gene TRBJ1-1, with 8 bases matching TRBD1. CDR3 size: 13 residues. The ends lost 6 bases at V and 6 bases at J; junction bases unmatched: 6. Germline V lookup: CDR1 SGHTA, CDR2 FQGNSA. The CDR3 DNA is TGTGCCAGCAGGTCGACAGGGGACGCTGAAGCTTTCTTT. Amino acids: CASRSTGDAEAFF.

The gene calls are TRBV30 and TRBJ2-2; TRBD2 matches at 9 bases. The CDR3 spans 16 residues. CDR1 and CDR2 from the germline V gene are GTSNPN and SVGIG (reference sequence). V dropped 2 bases and J dropped 1; count of bases not matched to a gene: 5. For the CDR3, the DNA is TGTGCCTGGAGTAGGCTAGCGGGGATGAACACCGGGGAGCTGTTTTTT. This sequence encodes CAWSRLAGMNTGELFF.

This chain uses TRBV19 with TRBJ1-2, with no clear D. The germline CDR1 and CDR2 sequences are LNHDA and SQIVND (reference sequence). V gave up 5 bases and J gave up 5 bases, with 24 bases separating them. This CDR3 has 17 residues. CDR3: CASSADLHYHLGYGYTF. The CDR3 nucleotides are TGTGCCAGTAGTGCGGACCTTCATTACCATCTGGGGTATGGCTACACCTTC.

The CDR3 protein is CASSRTAGEGEQYF. The DNA for the CDR3 is TGTGCCAGCAGCCGAACGGCGGGGGAAGGCGAGCAGTACTTC. The chain has TRBV7-3 and TRBJ2-7; the match to TRBD2 covers 7 bases. Unmatched junction bases numbered 10, after V lost 5 bases and J lost 6 bases. The CDR3 consists of 14 residues. Germline lookup yields CDR1 SGHTA and CDR2 FQGTGA.

The chain has TRBV29-1 and TRBJ2-2, with a possible D match to TRBD2 (6 bases). V was pared by 4 bases and J by 0 bases, with 9 bases between. There are 14 residues in the CDR3. Germline-derived CDR1 and CDR2 are SQVTM and ANQGSEA. Here the CDR3 DNA reads TGCAGCGTTGCTGGACTACCGAACACCGGGGAGCTGTTTTTT. Amino acids: CSVAGLPNTGELFF.

This clone was recorded only once. The CDR3 bases are TGTGCCAGCCGTAAGGCTCTTACAGGGAATCAGCCCCAGCATTTT. This encodes CASRKALTGNQPQHF. The chain combines TRBV27 with TRBJ1-5; D is perhaps TRBD1 (6 bases). V lost 8 bases, J lost 4 bases, and 18 bases lay in between. CDR1 and CDR2 (germline): MNHEY, SMNVEV (reference sequence). This CDR3 has 15 amino acids.

This chain links TRBV6-4 with TRBJ2-3, with 7 nucleotides matching TRBD2. The germline V gene has CDR1 MRHNA and CDR2 SNTAGT. With 10 bases clipped from V and 4 bases from J, the junction kept 11 bases outside the gene matches. This CDR3 is built from 14 residues. The CDR3 DNA reads as TGTGCCACCTCGCCTAGCGGATTAGCAGATACGCAGTATTTT. Its protein is CATSPSGLADTQYF.

V is TRBV5-1 and J is TRBJ2-7; no definite D call. The CDR3 runs to 13 residues. V lost 0 bases, J lost 6 bases, and 10 bases lay in between. Germline loops: CDR1 SGHRS, CDR2 YFSETQ. DNA for the CDR3: TGCGCCAGCAGCTTGGGAGCTGTAAGCGAGCAGTACTTC. Translated: CASSLGAVSEQYF.

The chain is built from TRBV5-1 and TRBJ2-5; 9 bases align to TRBD1. The CDR3 loop spans 16 amino acids. Per the germline V gene, CDR1 is SGHRS and CDR2 is YFSETQ. The J segment lost 4 bases and the V segment lost 6 bases, leaving 13 bases of the junction unmatched. The CDR3 nucleotides are TGCGCCAGCACCCCATTGGGGACAGGGTTGGGAGAGACCCAGTACTTC. It codes for CASTPLGTGLGETQYF. The whole variable domain, remainder taken from reference TRBV5-1 and TRBJ2-5, is KAGVTQTPRYLIKTRGQQVTLSCSPISGHRSVSWYQQTPGQGLQFLFEYFSETQRNKGNFPGRFSGRQFSNSRSEMNVSTLELGDSALYLCASTPLGTGLGETQYFGPGTRLLVL.

The genes are TRBV19 and TRBJ2-2, with 7 nucleotides matching TRBD1. Germline CDR1 is LNHDA and CDR2 is SQIVND (reference sequence). The CDR3 runs to 16 residues. The V gene end was trimmed by 5 bases and the J gene end by 1 base; junction bases not matched to a gene: 7. Here the CDR3 DNA reads TGTGCCAGTAGTGCTCCCCGGACAGGGAACACCGGGGAGCTGTTTTTT. Translated: CASSAPRTGNTGELFF.